This TCR beta chain was retrieved from a study of blood T cells in healthy people across ages. Study-wide results and caveats: Since the PBMCs were unsorted, naive and antigen-experienced cells could not be conclusively compared.

This clonotype has more than one count but fewer than ten. Its antigen is unknown. Since a much larger clone is just one base distant, this may be a read error. CDR1 is SGHTA and CDR2 is FQGTGA in the germline V gene. CDR3 length equals 15 residues. The authors ran a second PCR of about 7 to 12 cycles using a sample-barcoded 5' primer and a J-beta primer mix. Every single cDNA molecule received a tag from a template-switch adaptor with 12 random nucleotides. Using its own MiXCR run on the 5' RACE reads, TCRdb lists one record per CDR3 protein. The sample yields 600,000 or so distinct CDR3 sequences, approximately 30% seen once.

The sequence was obtained from a woman of 80 years or more in good health. The chain uses TRBV7-3 and TRBJ2-1; 10 nucleotides line up with TRBD2. The last part of the DNA fits TRBJ2-7 better; the J call may be wrong. The specimen sequenced was blood. The CDR3 loop reads CASSRAGGSYNEQYF. The CDR3 DNA follows: TGTGCCAGCAGCCGAGCGGGGGGGTCATACAATGAGCAGTACTTC.